The 14 T cell receptor beta chains given below trace back to one sample, sequenced in a study of T cell responses to AZD1222 COVID-19 vaccine. TCRdb's table, derived via immunoSEQ multiplex PCR, lists solely in-frame clones and lacks some. The data show about 110,000 clones, with about nine tenths seen just once and 3.1% held by the top ten. Specimen: peripheral blood, collected on day 0 of MenACWY control vaccination. All receptors come from an adult in good health.

This chain uses TRBV28 with TRBJ2-1, with D tentatively TRBD1 (5 bases). Trimming removed 4 bases from V and 7 bases from J, with 11 bases in between. CDR1 MDHEN and CDR2 SYDVKM come from the germline V gene. The CDR3 has 13 amino acids. The CDR3 bases are TGTGCCAGCAGTTATCGACAGATAAATGAGCAGTTCTTC. Its protein is CASSYRQINEQFF. Supplemented by reference TRBV28 and TRBJ2-1, the full variable domain reads DVKVTQSSRYLVKRTGEKVFLECVQDMDHENMFWYRQDPGLGLRLIYFSYDVKMKEKGDIPEGYSVSREKKERFSLILESASTNQTSMYLCASSYRQINEQFFGPGTRLTVL.

The chain is built from TRBV7-5 and TRBJ2-3; no check of the table's D call, TRBD2, against the DNA was made. TRBV7-5 is a pseudogene. The CDR3 is made up of 17 amino acids. The CDR3 loop is CARSFRLAGGLEDTQYF. The CDR3 coding sequence is TGTGCCAGAAGCTTCCGGCTAGCGGGGGGGTTGGAAGATACGCAGTATTTT.

Only one count was recorded for this clone. This chain joins TRBV6-6 and TRBJ1-1; tentatively, D is TRBD1 (6 bases). Per the germline V gene, CDR1 is MNHNY and CDR2 is SVGAGI (reference sequence). V lost 5 bases to trimming and J lost 4 bases, with 14 bases between them. This CDR3 contains 14 residues. CDR3 DNA: TGTGCCAGCAGTCAACAGGGCATCGGCACTGAAGCTTTCTTT. Its protein product is CASSQQGIGTEAFF.

The chain couples TRBV7-2 to TRBJ2-7, with 8 bases lining up with TRBD1. The ends lost 6 bases at V and 4 bases at J; junction bases unmatched: 8. The CDR3 totals 14 residues. CDR1 SGHTA and CDR2 FQGNSA come from the germline V gene. The CDR3 here is CASSYGQGSYEQYF. The CDR3 DNA reads as TGTGCCAGCAGTTATGGACAGGGATCTTACGAGCAGTACTTC.

This clone was seen a few times. This chain links TRBV28 with TRBJ1-6; no firm D call. The germline CDR1 and CDR2 sequences are MDHEN and SYDVKM. V was trimmed by 11 bases and J by 6 bases, leaving 14 bases between them. The CDR3 length is 13 residues. CDR3 sequence reads: CAPPPRLNSPLHF. As DNA, the CDR3 is TGTGCCCCACCCCCGCGGCTTAATTCACCCCTCCACTTT.

Only one count was recorded for this clone. The CDR3 region has the DNA TGTGCCAGCCAAGGAGGAGGACAGCTGAACACTGAAGCTTTCTTT. Amino acid sequence: CASQGGGQLNTEAFF. V usage is TRBV28 and J usage is TRBJ1-1, with D tentatively TRBD1 (6 bases). CDR3 length: 15 residues. Germline values: CDR1 MDHEN, CDR2 SYDVKM. The V gene lost 8 bases and the J gene lost 0 bases, with 16 bases spanning the gap.

The J gene is TRBJ2-1, the V gene TRBV7-8; 7 bases are a match to TRBD2. Trimming cost V 0 bases and J 8 bases; bases outside gene matches: 4. Germline V gene sequence: CDR1 SGHVS, CDR2 FQNEAQ. CDR3 length: 14 residues. The CDR3 loop is CASSLAGEGDEQFF. The CDR3 nucleotides are TGTGCCAGCAGCTTAGCGGGGGAGGGCGATGAGCAGTTCTTC.

The rearrangement links TRBV4-2 to TRBJ2-1; 8 bases are a match to TRBD2. The trim removed 3 bases at V and 3 bases at J, leaving 4 bases unmatched. The length of the CDR3 is 15 residues. Germline values: CDR1 LGHNA, CDR2 YNFKEQ. In nucleotides, the CDR3 is TGTGCCAGCAGCCAGGTCGGGGGGGGCTACAATGAGCAGTTCTTC. Translation gives CASSQVGGGYNEQFF.

The J gene is TRBJ1-2, the V gene TRBV4-2, with D hard to call. The CDR3 loop spans 14 amino acids. V gave up 1 base and J gave up 3 bases, with 9 bases separating them. Germline assignment: CDR1 LGHNA and CDR2 YNFKEQ. This CDR3 is CASSQADGDYGYTF. The CDR3 DNA reads as TGTGCCAGCAGCCAAGCGGACGGAGACTATGGCTACACCTTC.

The chain combines TRBV27 with TRBJ1-1; D is unresolved. V lost 2 bases, J lost 4 bases, and 8 bases lay in between. The CDR3 totals 13 residues. Germline CDR1 and CDR2: MNHEY and SMNVEV (reference sequence). CDR3 sequence (DNA): TGTGCCAGCAGTTTAGCCAGGCGCACTGAAGCTTTCTTT. It specifies CASSLARRTEAFF.

This chain connects TRBV4-1 to TRBJ2-1; D is uncertain. The V end lost 0 bases, the J end lost 3 bases, and 9 bases lay between the germline ends. The germline CDR1 and CDR2 sequences are MGHRA and YSYEKL. CDR3 length equals 15 residues. The CDR3 DNA reads TGCGCCAGCAGCCAAGATCAGTGGGGCTACAATGAGCAGTTCTTC. This sequence encodes CASSQDQWGYNEQFF.

This sequence joins TRBV5-8 and TRBJ2-5; no definite D call. The CDR3 consists of 13 residues. V was pared by 5 bases and J by 2 bases, with 10 bases between. Germline V gene lookup returns CDR1 SGHTS and CDR2 YDEGEE. CDR3 sequence reads: CASRTSIQETQYF. The CDR3 coding sequence is TGTGCCAGCAGAACTTCGATACAAGAGACCCAGTACTTC.

The chain uses TRBV5-3 and TRBJ1-5, with D tentatively TRBD1 (5 bases). TRBV5-3 counts as an open reading frame of uncertain function. The CDR3 covers 15 residues. Trimming cost V 0 bases and J 3 bases, with 10 bases left between them. DNA for the CDR3: TGTGCCAGAAGCTTGGTGCCAGGGAACAATCAGCCCCAGCATTTT. As protein: CARSLVPGNNQPQHF.

Written as DNA, the CDR3 is TGTGCCAGCAGCCCATCCTGGGTAGCGGAGTCCACAGATACGCAGTATTTT. Its protein is CASSPSWVAESTDTQYF. The gene calls are TRBV5-4 and TRBJ2-3; tentative D call: TRBD2 (6 bases). V shed 4 bases and J shed 2 bases, with 20 bases lying between them. The CDR3 contains 17 residues. Germline values: CDR1 SGHNT, CDR2 YYREEE (reference sequence).